This entry lists 18 T cell receptor beta chains sequenced from one sample in a study of Graves' ophthalmopathy and Graves' hyperthyroidism. Amplification from RNA transcripts yielded the TCR beta CDR3 regions. An initial RT-PCR round employing HTBI primers preceded a second-round multiplex PCR. TCRdb passed the multiplex PCR reads through MiXCR, listing each CDR3 protein once. The sample has approximately 640,000 distinct CDR3 sequences; over 40% are singletons. What was sequenced was peripheral blood. The receptors derive from an adult man with Graves' ophthalmopathy.

This clonotype was detected ten times or more. The chain recombines TRBV5-1 with TRBJ2-5, with D unresolved. This CDR3 is 14 amino acids long. Germline lookup yields CDR1 SGHRS and CDR2 YFSETQ. Deletions cut 0 bases from V and 0 bases from J, with 6 bases between. The CDR3 sequence is CASSLVGYQETQYF. CDR3 coding DNA: TGCGCCAGCAGCTTGGTTGGGTACCAAGAGACCCAGTACTTC.

With regard to this clonotype: The junction does not match germline at one end; this may be a read error. V usage is TRBV7-8 and J usage is TRBJ2-2; D might be TRBD1 (5 bases). The CDR3 extends over 18 amino acids. Germline CDR1 SGHVS, CDR2 FQNEAQ. Here the CDR3 reads CASSQVPLRQKNTGELFF. The CDR3 coding sequence is TGCGCCAGCAGCCAAGTGCCACTGAGACAGAAGAACACCGGGGAGCTGTTTTTT.

For this clonotype: A read error may explain this, as a much larger clone is one base away. Given the absence of the conserved phenylalanine or tryptophan at the CDR3 end, a read error is likely. The chain uses TRBV7-2 and TRBJ1-4; 10 bases are a match to TRBD1. CDR1 is SGHTA and CDR2 is FQGNSA in the germline V gene. The CDR3 is made up of 14 amino acids. The ends lost 4 bases at V and 8 bases at J; junction bases unmatched: 4. CDR3 amino acids: CASSSTGGREKLFC. For the CDR3, the DNA is TGTGCCAGCAGCTCGACAGGGGGCAGGGAAAAACTGTTTTGT.

This clonotype occurred a few times. V and J are TRBV19 and TRBJ1-2, with 8 bases identical to TRBD1. The CDR3 totals 13 residues. Germline V gives CDR1 LNHDA, CDR2 SQIVND (reference sequence). The V segment lost 9 bases and the J segment 9 bases; nucleotides outside the gene matches: 12. The CDR3 sequence is CASSSRDRWSYTF. In nucleotides, the CDR3 is TGTGCCAGCTCATCCCGGGACAGGTGGAGCTACACCTTC.

The gene calls are TRBV11-2 and TRBJ2-3, with no clear D. The CDR3 covers 13 residues. Germline values: CDR1 SGHAT, CDR2 FQNNGV. V was cut by 2 bases and J by 1 base, with 4 bases left in between. CDR3 nucleotide sequence: TGTGCCAGCAGCTTACGACGCACAGATACGCAGTATTTT. Translating it yields CASSLRRTDTQYF.

The V call is TRBV2, the J call TRBJ1-2; D remains ambiguous. CDR1 is SNHLY and CDR2 is FYNNEI in the germline V gene. The V end was cut by 5 bases, the J end by 8 bases, with 15 bases between. This CDR3 has 13 amino acids. This chain's CDR3 is CASSPRLGEGYTF. The CDR3 nucleotides read TGTGCCAGCAGTCCCCGGTTGGGAGAAGGCTACACCTTC.

This rearrangement joins TRBV25-1 to TRBJ1-6; the match to TRBD1 covers 9 bases. The CDR3 sequence is 14 residues long. V shed 6 bases, J shed 9 bases, and the junction held 6 bases outside the gene matches. Germline CDR1 MGHDK, CDR2 SYGVNS. For the CDR3, the DNA is TGTGCCAGCAGGAGAGGGACAGGGAGTTCACCCCTCCACTTT. Protein sequence: CASRRGTGSSPLHF.

As concerns this clonotype: One base away lies a much larger clone, so this may be a sequencing read error. This chain connects TRBV7-2 to TRBJ2-7; 8 nucleotides line up with TRBD2. From germline, CDR1 is SGHTA and CDR2 FQGNSA. The CDR3 is made up of 15 amino acids. CDR3 DNA: TGTGCCAGCAGTCCCATAGCGGGGCACTCCTACGGGCAGTACTTC. Its translation is CASSPIAGHSYGQYF.

The DNA for the CDR3 is TGTGCCAGCAGTTCCGGGACAGGTAGCGGAGGTGAAAAACTGTTTTTT. The encoded protein is CASSSGTGSGGEKLFF. The rearrangement joins TRBV7-9 to TRBJ1-4; 8 bases align to TRBD1. V trimming: 6 bases; J trimming: 7 bases; junction bases outside the gene matches: 13. This CDR3 has 16 amino acids. Germline lookup yields CDR1 SEHNR and CDR2 FQNEAQ (reference sequence).

V is TRBV20-1 and J is TRBJ2-5; 11 bases agree with TRBD2. The junction had 7 bases not matched to a gene; V was cut back by 5 bases and J by 5 bases. The CDR3 runs to 14 residues. Germline V gene sequence: CDR1 DFQATT, CDR2 SNEGSKA (reference sequence). CDR3 in DNA: TGCAGTGCTGGACTAGCGGGCGGGGGTGAGACCCAGTACTTC. It codes for CSAGLAGGGETQYF.

This clonotype occurred once. The chain's CDR3 is CATSERGGRGTQYF. Here the CDR3 DNA reads TGTGCCACCAGCGAGCGGGGAGGCCGAGGGACCCAGTACTTC. This chain connects TRBV15 to TRBJ2-5; 7 bases align to TRBD2. The CDR3 runs to 14 residues. V lost 5 bases and J lost 7; bases outside the gene matches: 10. Germline V CDR1 and CDR2: LNHNV, YYDKDF (reference sequence).

As concerns this clonotype: This could be a read error, since a much larger clone is one nucleotide away. The rearrangement joins TRBV12-3 or TRBV12-4 to TRBJ1-1, with 8 bases aligning to TRBD1. The CDR3 consists of 13 residues. CDR3 DNA: TGTACCAGCATCCCTGGACAGGGCGACGGAGCTTTCTTT. It specifies CTSIPGQGDGAFF.

V is TRBV25-1 and J is TRBJ1-4; perhaps TRBD1 as D (5 bases). Per the germline V gene, CDR1 is MGHDK and CDR2 is SYGVNS. Between the trimmed V and J ends, which lost 8 bases and 8 bases, there was a span of 12 bases. The CDR3 is 12 amino acids. CDR3 sequence (DNA): TGTGCCAGCGGGGCCGCGGGAGAAAAACTGTTTTTT. This gives the protein CASGAAGEKLFF.

This clonotype has at least ten counts. The chain links TRBV7-2 to TRBJ1-6; perhaps TRBD1 as D (6 bases). Germline V gene sequence: CDR1 SGHTA, CDR2 FQGNSA. Trimming cost V 3 bases and J 7 bases, with 16 bases left between them. CDR3 length: 16 residues. CDR3 nucleotide sequence: TGTGCCAGCAGCTTGGGCACCGACAGGACCAATTCACCCCTCCACTTT. The encoded protein is CASSLGTDRTNSPLHF.

Here the CDR3 reads CASQLADQQETQYF. The CDR3 DNA reads as TGTGCCAGTCAATTGGCCGACCAGCAAGAGACCCAGTACTTC. This chain connects TRBV2 to TRBJ2-5; no clear D gene. V was clipped by 9 bases and J by 2 bases, with 16 bases between them. The germline gives CDR1 SNHLY, CDR2 FYNNEI. The CDR3 spans 14 residues.

V gene TRBV7-9 combines with J gene TRBJ2-5; tentative D call: TRBD2 (5 bases). This CDR3 has 15 amino acids. CDR1 and CDR2 from the germline V gene are SEHNR and FQNEAQ (reference sequence). V lost 5 bases and J 5 bases, leaving 18 bases between the germline ends. DNA for the CDR3: TGTGCCAGCAGCCGTCTAGGGAGCACCGGGGAGACCCAGTACTTC. This translates into CASSRLGSTGETQYF.

This clonotype was picked up a small number of times. An end of the junction does not agree with germline; a read error may underlie this. The chain carries TRBV10-3 and TRBJ1-4, with D possibly matching TRBD1 (5 bases). The CDR3 extends over 14 amino acids. The germline V gene has CDR1 ENHRY and CDR2 SYGVKD. The CDR3: CASSPIRQRRKLFF. The CDR3 nucleotides read TGTGCCAGCAGTCCAATCCGACAGAGGAGAAAACTGTTTTTT.

Comments on this clonotype: This could be a read error, since a much larger clone is one nucleotide away. V gene TRBV19 combines with J gene TRBJ2-7; D is unclear. Germline lookup yields CDR1 LNHDA and CDR2 SQIVND (reference sequence). The CDR3 spans 14 residues. CDR3 region: CASSRGNVGHEQYF. CDR3 DNA sequence: TGCGCCAGCAGCCGCGGCAATGTGGGCCACGAGCAGTACTTC.